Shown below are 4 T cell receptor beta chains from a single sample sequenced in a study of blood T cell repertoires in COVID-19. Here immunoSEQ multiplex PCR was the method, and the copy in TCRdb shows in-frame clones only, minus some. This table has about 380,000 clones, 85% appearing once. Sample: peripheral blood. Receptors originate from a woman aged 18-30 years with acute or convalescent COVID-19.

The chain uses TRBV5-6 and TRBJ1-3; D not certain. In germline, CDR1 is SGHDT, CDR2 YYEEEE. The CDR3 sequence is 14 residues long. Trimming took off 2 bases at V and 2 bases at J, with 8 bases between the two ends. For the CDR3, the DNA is TGTGCCAGCAGCTTTACCACTCCTGGAAACACCATATATTTT. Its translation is CASSFTTPGNTIYF.

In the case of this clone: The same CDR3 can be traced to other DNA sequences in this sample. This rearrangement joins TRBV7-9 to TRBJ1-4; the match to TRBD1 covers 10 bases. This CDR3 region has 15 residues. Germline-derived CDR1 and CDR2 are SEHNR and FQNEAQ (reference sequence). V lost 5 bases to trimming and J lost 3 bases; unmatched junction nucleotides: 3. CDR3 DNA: TGTGCCAGCAGCCTTGGACAGGGGGCTAATGAAAAACTGTTTTTT. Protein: CASSLGQGANEKLFF.

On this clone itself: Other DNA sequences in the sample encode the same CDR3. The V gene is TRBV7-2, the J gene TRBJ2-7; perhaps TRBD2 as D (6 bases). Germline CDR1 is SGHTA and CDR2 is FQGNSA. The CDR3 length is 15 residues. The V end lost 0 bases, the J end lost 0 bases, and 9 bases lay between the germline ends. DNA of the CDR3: TGTGCCAGCAGCTTAGCCGGGGGAAGCTCCTACGAGCAGTACTTC. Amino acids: CASSLAGGSSYEQYF.

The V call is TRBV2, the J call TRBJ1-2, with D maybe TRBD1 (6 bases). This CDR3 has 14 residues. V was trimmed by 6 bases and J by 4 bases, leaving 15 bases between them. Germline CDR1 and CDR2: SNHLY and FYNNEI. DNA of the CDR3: TGTGCCAGCAGCCAGGGGTTGACCCCCTATGGCTACACCTTC. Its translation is CASSQGLTPYGYTF.